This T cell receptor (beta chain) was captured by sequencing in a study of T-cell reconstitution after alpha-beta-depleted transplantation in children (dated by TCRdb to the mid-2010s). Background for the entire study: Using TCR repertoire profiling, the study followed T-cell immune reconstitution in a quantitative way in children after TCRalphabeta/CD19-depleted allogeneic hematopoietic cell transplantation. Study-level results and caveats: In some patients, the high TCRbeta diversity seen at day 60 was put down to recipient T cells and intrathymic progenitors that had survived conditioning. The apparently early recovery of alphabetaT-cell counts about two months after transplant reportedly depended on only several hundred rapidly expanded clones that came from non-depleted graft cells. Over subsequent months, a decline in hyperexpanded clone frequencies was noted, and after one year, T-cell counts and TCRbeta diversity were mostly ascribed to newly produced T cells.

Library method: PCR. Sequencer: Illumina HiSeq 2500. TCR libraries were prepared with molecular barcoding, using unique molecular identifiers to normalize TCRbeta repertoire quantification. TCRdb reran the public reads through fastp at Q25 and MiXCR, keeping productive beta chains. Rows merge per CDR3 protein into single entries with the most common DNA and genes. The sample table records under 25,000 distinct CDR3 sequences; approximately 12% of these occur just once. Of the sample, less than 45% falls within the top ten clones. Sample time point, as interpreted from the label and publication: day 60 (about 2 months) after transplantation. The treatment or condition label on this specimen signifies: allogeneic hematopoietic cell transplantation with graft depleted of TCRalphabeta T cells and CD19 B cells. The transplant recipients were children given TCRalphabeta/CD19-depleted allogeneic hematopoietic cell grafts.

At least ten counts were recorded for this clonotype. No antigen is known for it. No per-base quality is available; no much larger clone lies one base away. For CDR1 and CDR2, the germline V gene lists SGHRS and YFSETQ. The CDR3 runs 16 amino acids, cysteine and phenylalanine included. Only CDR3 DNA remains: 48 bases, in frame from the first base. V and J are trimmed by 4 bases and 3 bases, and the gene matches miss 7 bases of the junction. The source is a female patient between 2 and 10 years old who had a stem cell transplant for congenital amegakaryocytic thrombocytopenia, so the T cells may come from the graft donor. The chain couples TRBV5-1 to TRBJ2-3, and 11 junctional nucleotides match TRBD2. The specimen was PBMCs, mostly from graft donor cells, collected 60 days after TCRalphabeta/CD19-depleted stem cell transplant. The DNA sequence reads TGCGCCAGCAGCCAGTTAGCGGGAGGGCTAACAGATACGCAGTATTTT. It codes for CASSQLAGGLTDTQYF.